This T cell receptor (beta chain) was identified during a study of shared clonotypes between healthy human individuals. Study-level findings and limits: Blood was the sole source, and tissue repertoires probably differ.

Germline loops: CDR1 MNHEY, CDR2 SMNVEV (reference sequence). After removal of 6 bases from V and 6 bases from J, the junction contained 4 bases not matched to a gene. CDR3 size: 12 residues. Researchers ran the assay at a deep level. TCRdb's table, derived via immunoSEQ multiplex PCR, lists solely in-frame clones and lacks some. In the table there are approximately 590,000 clones, less than 97% of which are singletons. CD8 cells regarded as naive lacked CD45RO, were positively chosen for CCR7, and omitted terminally differentiated effector memory CD45RA+ cells. Note on this clone: The antigen remains undetermined.

Sample: naive CD8+ T cells sorted from blood. The receptor was derived from a young woman in good health. This sequence joins TRBV27 and TRBJ1-1, with 7 positions matching TRBD1. DNA for the CDR3: TGTGCCAGCAGGACAGGGTTCGCTGAAGCTTTCTTT. It codes for CASRTGFAEAFF.